This TCR beta chain was recorded in a study of T-cell reconstitution after alpha-beta-depleted transplantation in children. Findings and limits, study-wide: Counts and diversity of T cells one year after transplant came mostly from newly produced T cells. Recipient T cells and thymic progenitors that survived gave rise to the high TCRbeta diversity observed at day 60 in some patients. Alpha-beta T cells present about two months after transplant were reported to originate from several hundred expanded graft clones.

Trimming took off 6 bases at V and 0 bases at J, with 6 bases between the two ends. CDR3 length: 13 amino acids. From germline, CDR1 is KGHSH and CDR2 LQKENI. The TCRbeta library incorporated unique molecular identifiers. TCRdb independently ran MiXCR on the PCR reads; one entry per CDR3 protein. Of 600,000 to 800,000 distinct CDR3 sequences in the sample, around 13% were seen once. Remarks on this clonotype: Its antigen is not identified.

This sequence originates from a girl aged 2-10 years with congenital amegakaryocytic thrombocytopenia, due to receive a stem cell transplant. This chain links TRBV18 with TRBJ1-5; D is unclear. The specimen comprised PBMCs, sampled before TCRalphabeta/CD19-depleted stem cell transplant. CDR3 bases: TGTGCCAGCTCGAAGGATAGCAATCAGCCCCAGCATTTT. Protein sequence: CASSKDSNQPQHF.